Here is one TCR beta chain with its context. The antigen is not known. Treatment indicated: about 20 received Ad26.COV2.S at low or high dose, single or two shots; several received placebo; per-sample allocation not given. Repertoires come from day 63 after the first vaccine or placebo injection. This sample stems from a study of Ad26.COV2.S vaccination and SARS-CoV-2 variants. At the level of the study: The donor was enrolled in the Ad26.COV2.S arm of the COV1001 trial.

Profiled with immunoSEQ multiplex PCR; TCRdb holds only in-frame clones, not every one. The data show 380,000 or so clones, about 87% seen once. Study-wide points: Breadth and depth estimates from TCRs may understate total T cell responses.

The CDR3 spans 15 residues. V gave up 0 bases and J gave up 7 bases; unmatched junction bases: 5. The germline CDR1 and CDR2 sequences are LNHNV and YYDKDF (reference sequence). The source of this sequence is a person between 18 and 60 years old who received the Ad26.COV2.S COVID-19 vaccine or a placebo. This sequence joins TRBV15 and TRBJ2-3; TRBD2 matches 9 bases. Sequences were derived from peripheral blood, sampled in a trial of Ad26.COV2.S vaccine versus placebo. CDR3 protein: CATSRERGGSYTQYF. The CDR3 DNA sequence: TGTGCCACCAGCAGAGAGCGGGGGGGCTCATATACGCAGTATTTT.